The T cell receptor (beta chain) described here comes from a study of T cell responses to AZD1222 COVID-19 vaccine. Across the study: Analysis merged second doses at about 4 or about 12 weeks.

V was pared by 4 bases and J by 4 bases, with 15 bases between. Germline CDR1 is SGDLS and CDR2 is YYNGEE. The CDR3 is made up of 15 amino acids. Findings of the study overall: CD4 TCRs covered the whole spike, strongest at regions 160-218 and 743-854. The reported proportion of spike-specific TCRs targeting unmutated variant regions was nearly half.

Using immunoSEQ multiplex PCR, the repertoire was profiled, and TCRdb retains in-frame clones only, with some absent. This table holds more than 100,000 clones, roughly 88% found once. As regards this clone: What it binds is not known.

The receptor was derived from an adult in good health. This sequence joins TRBV9 and TRBJ1-5; D gene uncertain. The sample here was peripheral blood, taken on day 0 of AZD1222 vaccination. The chain's CDR3 is CASSLEGAANQPQHF. The DNA of the CDR3 is TGTGCCAGCAGCTTGGAGGGTGCTGCGAATCAGCCCCAGCATTTT.